This T cell receptor (beta chain) emerged from a study of PD-1 blockade in mismatch repair-deficient tumors (dated by TCRdb to the late 2010s). In the study overall: Between late 2013 and 2016, the trial enrolled fewer than 95 consecutive patients with approximately eleven mismatch repair-deficient cancer types, every one of whom had been previously treated and was progressing. Tumor-associated T cell clones in the peripheral blood of patients responding to PD-1 blockade were tracked using deep sequencing of TCR CDR3 regions. Broader findings and caveats from the paper: Rapid expansion after pembrolizumab followed by contraction, generally before radiologic responses, was shown by tumor-resident clones, which were often undetectable in blood before treatment. Clonal expansion was elicited by three of the seven peptides, yielding approximately 150 unique blood TCRs of which seven were also found in tumor, and every positive peptide was derived from frameshift mutations.

Note on this clone: Its binding antigen is unknown. Per-base quality was not reported, and no clone a single base away is much larger than it.

Reading from cysteine to phenylalanine, the CDR3 counts 15 amino acids. Only the CDR3 portion is preserved as DNA: 45 bases, with reading frame beginning at the first base. V is pruned by 4 bases and J by 2 bases, leaving 4 bases of the junction without a gene match. Taken from the germline V gene, the CDR1 and CDR2 loops are SGHRS and YFSETQ. The library was made by the immunoSEQ multiplex PCR assay. Per the original workflow: Clones were defined as neoantigen-specific by significant expansion to the relevant peptide and no significant expansion to any other tested peptide. As stored in TCRdb, this immuneACCESS dataset retains in-frame rearrangements with V and J assigned. A fraction of the clones does not appear; measured against another copy, unresolved V genes explain less than half of the discrepancy, and the remainder lacks a known reason. That table gives V, J and clone size, and the DNA gave D and trimming. The sample records around 14,000 clones, 84% of which are singletons. The top ten hold approximately 11% of the sample.

Read against the paper, the sample's time point label means: roughly 9-day in vitro stimulation with candidate neoantigen peptide 5. Mismatch repair deficiency was established in every enrolled patient by polymerase chain reaction or immunohistochemistry. TCR sequencing was performed for a few patients who responded to pembrolizumab therapy. Each of roughly seven ELISpot-reactive candidate neoantigen peptides was used in an approximately ten-day in vitro stimulation prior to TCR sequencing. A control culture with no peptide was handled in the same way and served as the baseline for calculating clone fold changes. The phase II trial prospectively tested pembrolizumab PD-1 blockade in advanced mismatch repair-deficient cancers regardless of tissue of origin.

Sequenced material: cells cultured in vitro, taken from a patient treated with pembrolizumab. This TCR came from an adult with mismatch repair-deficient cancer. The chain is assembled from TRBV5-1 and TRBJ2-3; TRBD2 matches 10 bases in the middle. CDR3 region: CASSAGLADTDTQYF. The nucleotide sequence reads as follows: TGCGCCAGCAGCGCAGGACTAGCGGACACAGATACGCAGTATTTT. Reference TRBV5-1 and TRBJ2-3 genes cover what lies past the CDR3, so the full variable domain is KAGVTQTPRYLIKTRGQQVTLSCSPISGHRSVSWYQQTPGQGLQFLFEYFSETQRNKGNFPGRFSGRQFSNSRSEMNVSTLELGDSALYLCASSAGLADTDTQYFGPGTRLTVL.